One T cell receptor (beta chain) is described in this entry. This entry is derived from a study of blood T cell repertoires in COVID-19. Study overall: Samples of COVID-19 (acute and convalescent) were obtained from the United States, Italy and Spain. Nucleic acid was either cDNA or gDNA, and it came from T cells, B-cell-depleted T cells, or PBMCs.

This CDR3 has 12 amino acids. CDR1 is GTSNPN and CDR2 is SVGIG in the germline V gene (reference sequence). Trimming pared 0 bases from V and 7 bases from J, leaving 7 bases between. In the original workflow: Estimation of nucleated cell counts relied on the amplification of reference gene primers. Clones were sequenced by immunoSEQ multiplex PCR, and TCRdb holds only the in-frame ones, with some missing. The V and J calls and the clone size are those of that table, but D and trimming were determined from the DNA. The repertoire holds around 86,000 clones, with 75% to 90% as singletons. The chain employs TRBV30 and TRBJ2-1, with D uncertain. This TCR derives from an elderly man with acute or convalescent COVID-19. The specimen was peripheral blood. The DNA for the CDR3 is TGTGCCTGGAGTGTGCAGGCTAATGAGCAGTTCTTC. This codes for CAWSVQANEQFF.